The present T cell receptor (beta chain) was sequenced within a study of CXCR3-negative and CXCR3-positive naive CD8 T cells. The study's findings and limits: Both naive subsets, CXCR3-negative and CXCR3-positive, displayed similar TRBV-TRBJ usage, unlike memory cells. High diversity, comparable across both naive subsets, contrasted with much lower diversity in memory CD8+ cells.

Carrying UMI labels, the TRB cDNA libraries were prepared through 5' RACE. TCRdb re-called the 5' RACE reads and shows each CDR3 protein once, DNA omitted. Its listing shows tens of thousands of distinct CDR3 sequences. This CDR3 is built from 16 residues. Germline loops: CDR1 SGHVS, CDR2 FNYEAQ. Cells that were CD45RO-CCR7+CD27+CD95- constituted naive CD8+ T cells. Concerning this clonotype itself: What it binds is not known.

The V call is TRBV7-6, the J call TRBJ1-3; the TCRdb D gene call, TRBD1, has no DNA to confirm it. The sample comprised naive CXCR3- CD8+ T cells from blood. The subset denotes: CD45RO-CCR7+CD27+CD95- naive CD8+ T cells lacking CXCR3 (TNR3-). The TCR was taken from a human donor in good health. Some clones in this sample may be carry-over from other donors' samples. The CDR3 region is CASSKSRDSSGNTIYF.